The rows below give T cell receptor beta chains drawn from one sample of a study of OX40 agonist ivuxolimab in advanced cancers. The data were produced by immunoSEQ multiplex PCR, yet TCRdb's version contains in-frame clones alone and is incomplete. The sample has 15,000 to 20,000 clones; 50% to 75% are singletons. The sequenced sample was CD4+ or CD8+ T cells sorted from blood, obtained in a trial of the OX40 agonist ivuxolimab. These receptors all come from an adult with an advanced solid tumor such as melanoma, head and neck, liver or kidney cancer. Both conserved end residues are part of each CDR3. D genes are given only for firm matches. Clone size is stated in some rows and not others, as once, few, many or a class when expanded.

V gene: TRBV28; D gene: TRBD2; clone size: .; J gene: TRBJ2-3; CDR3 protein: CATETLAGGPDTQYF; CDR3 DNA: TGTGCCACCGAAACCCTAGCGGGGGGACCAGATACGCAGTATTTT
V gene: TRBV5-4; D gene: TRBD1; clone size: .; J gene: TRBJ1-1; CDR3 protein: CASSWRDSEAFF; CDR3 DNA: TGTGCCAGCAGCTGGAGGGACAGTGAAGCTTTCTTT
V gene: TRBV4-1; D gene: TRBD2; clone size: .; J gene: TRBJ2-1; CDR3 protein: CASSQVASGAYNEQFF; CDR3 DNA: TGCGCCAGCAGCCAAGTCGCTAGCGGAGCCTACAATGAGCAGTTCTTC
V gene: TRBV27; D gene: .; clone size: few; J gene: TRBJ2-7; CDR3 protein: CASSSGVDYEQYF; CDR3 DNA: TGTGCCAGCAGTTCGGGTGTGGACTACGAGCAGTACTTC
V gene: TRBV19; D gene: .; clone size: .; J gene: TRBJ1-1; CDR3 protein: CASSDSMNTEAFF; CDR3 DNA: TGTGCCAGTTCAGACAGCATGAACACTGAAGCTTTCTTT
V gene: TRBV6-1; D gene: .; clone size: .; J gene: TRBJ1-2; CDR3 protein: CASSEVVEGWVYGYTF; CDR3 DNA: TGTGCCAGCAGTGAAGTGGTGGAAGGTTGGGTCTATGGCTACACCTTC
V gene: TRBV11-2; D gene: .; clone size: .; J gene: TRBJ2-1; CDR3 protein: CASSRQSYNEQFF; CDR3 DNA: TGTGCCAGCAGCCGACAGTCCTACAATGAGCAGTTCTTC
V gene: TRBV5-1; D gene: .; clone size: .; J gene: TRBJ2-3; CDR3 protein: CASSDPISDTQYF; CDR3 DNA: TGCGCCAGCAGCGACCCCATTTCAGATACGCAGTATTTT
V gene: TRBV4-2; D gene: .; clone size: .; J gene: TRBJ2-7; CDR3 protein: CASSSGGGEQYF; CDR3 DNA: TGTGCCAGCAGCTCAGGAGGGGGCGAGCAGTACTTC
V gene: TRBV19; D gene: TRBD2; clone size: .; J gene: TRBJ2-1; CDR3 protein: CASTPGGALNEQFF; CDR3 DNA: TGTGCCAGCACACCCGGGGGGGCTCTCAATGAGCAGTTCTTC
V gene: TRBV7-6; D gene: TRBD1; clone size: few; J gene: TRBJ2-7; CDR3 protein: CASSSEPGQDFYEQYF; CDR3 DNA: TGTGCCAGCAGCTCAGAACCGGGACAGGATTTCTACGAGCAGTACTTC
V gene: TRBV5-1; D gene: TRBD1; clone size: .; J gene: TRBJ1-1; CDR3 protein: CASTKTGVDAFF; CDR3 DNA: TGCGCCAGCACCAAGACAGGGGTTGACGCTTTCTTT
V gene: TRBV4-1; D gene: TRBD1; clone size: .; J gene: TRBJ1-2; CDR3 protein: CASSLSPGQYGYTF; CDR3 DNA: TGCGCCAGCAGCCTATCACCGGGACAGTATGGCTACACCTTC
V gene: TRBV7-7; D gene: TRBD1; clone size: large; J gene: TRBJ1-3; CDR3 protein: CASSPGWGQGASGNTIYF; CDR3 DNA: TGTGCCAGCAGCCCAGGTTGGGGACAGGGAGCCTCTGGAAACACCATATATTTT
V gene: TRBV19; D gene: .; clone size: .; J gene: TRBJ1-2; CDR3 protein: CASRDGGEGYTF; CDR3 DNA: TGTGCCAGTAGAGACGGAGGCGAAGGCTACACCTTC
V gene: TRBV4-1; D gene: .; clone size: .; J gene: TRBJ2-7; CDR3 protein: CASSQEENEQYF; CDR3 DNA: TGCGCCAGCAGCCAAGAGGAAAACGAGCAGTACTTC
V gene: TRBV7-9; D gene: .; clone size: .; J gene: TRBJ2-1; CDR3 protein: CASSLSGPSYNEQFF; CDR3 DNA: TGTGCCAGCAGCTTATCCGGGCCCTCCTACAATGAGCAGTTCTTC
V gene: TRBV6-5; D gene: TRBD1; clone size: .; J gene: TRBJ1-2; CDR3 protein: CASSRQGGRYGYTF; CDR3 DNA: TGTGCCAGCAGTCGACAGGGTGGTCGATATGGCTACACCTTC
V gene: TRBV6-6; D gene: .; clone size: .; J gene: TRBJ1-2; CDR3 protein: CASSPGTGYTF; CDR3 DNA: TGTGCCAGCAGTCCCGGGACGGGCTACACCTTC
V gene: TRBV2; D gene: TRBD1; clone size: .; J gene: TRBJ2-1; CDR3 protein: CASSEQTGVPHNEQFF; CDR3 DNA: TGTGCCAGCAGTGAACAGACAGGGGTACCCCACAATGAGCAGTTCTTC
V gene: TRBV7-6; D gene: .; clone size: .; J gene: TRBJ2-3; CDR3 protein: CASSPLFRSGGMEFTQYF; CDR3 DNA: TGTGCCAGCAGCCCTCTATTCCGGTCAGGGGGGATGGAGTTTACGCAGTATTTT
V gene: TRBV2; D gene: .; clone size: .; J gene: TRBJ1-2; CDR3 protein: CASSLQGVFYTF; CDR3 DNA: TGTGCCAGCAGCTTGCAGGGTGTTTTCTACACCTTC
V gene: TRBV4-1; D gene: .; clone size: few; J gene: TRBJ1-2; CDR3 protein: CASSPNEGNYGYTF; CDR3 DNA: TGCGCCAGCAGCCCGAATGAAGGGAACTATGGCTACACCTTC
V gene: TRBV4-2; D gene: .; clone size: .; J gene: TRBJ1-1; CDR3 protein: CASTSPTEDEAFF; CDR3 DNA: TGTGCCAGCACCTCCCCGACAGAAGATGAAGCTTTCTTT
V gene: TRBV19; D gene: .; clone size: few; J gene: TRBJ2-1; CDR3 protein: CASSWGGAENEQFF; CDR3 DNA: TGTGCCAGTAGTTGGGGGGGGGCCGAGAATGAGCAGTTCTTC
V gene: TRBV7-9; D gene: .; clone size: .; J gene: TRBJ2-2; CDR3 protein: CASSLTGELFF; CDR3 DNA: TGTGCCAGCAGCTTGACCGGGGAGCTGTTTTTT
V gene: TRBV30; D gene: TRBD1; clone size: .; J gene: TRBJ2-7; CDR3 protein: CAWSTTGSEQYF; CDR3 DNA: TGTGCCTGGAGCACGACAGGGTCCGAGCAGTACTTC
V gene: TRBV7-9; D gene: .; clone size: .; J gene: TRBJ1-2; CDR3 protein: CASSLIGDLSF; CDR3 DNA: TGTGCCAGCAGCTTAATTGGAGACCTAAGCTTC
V gene: TRBV7-9; D gene: TRBD1; clone size: .; J gene: TRBJ2-5; CDR3 protein: CASTEGQFNQETQYF; CDR3 DNA: TGTGCCAGCACCGAGGGACAGTTCAACCAAGAGACCCAGTACTTC
V gene: TRBV5-1; D gene: TRBD1; clone size: .; J gene: TRBJ2-7; CDR3 protein: CASASLGQGIYEQYF; CDR3 DNA: TGCGCCAGTGCCTCTTTGGGACAGGGTATCTACGAGCAGTACTTC
V gene: TRBV21-1; D gene: .; clone size: .; J gene: TRBJ2-7; CDR3 protein: CASRSKAGNYEQYF; CDR3 DNA: TGTGCCAGCAGGTCCAAGGCAGGGAACTACGAGCAGTACTTC
V gene: TRBV2; D gene: TRBD2; clone size: .; J gene: TRBJ2-5; CDR3 protein: CASSPGVTSGGWETQYF; CDR3 DNA: TGTGCCAGCAGCCCAGGGGTGACTAGCGGGGGTTGGGAGACCCAGTACTTC
V gene: TRBV13; D gene: TRBD2; clone size: .; J gene: TRBJ2-5; CDR3 protein: CASSNLAGGRWETQYF; CDR3 DNA: TGTGCCAGCAGCAACCTAGCGGGGGGGCGTTGGGAGACCCAGTACTTC
V gene: TRBV5-5; D gene: .; clone size: .; J gene: TRBJ2-7; CDR3 protein: CASSLIPQPEQYF; CDR3 DNA: TGTGCCAGCAGCTTGATCCCCCAGCCCGAGCAGTACTTC
V gene: TRBV4-1; D gene: .; clone size: .; J gene: TRBJ2-7; CDR3 protein: CASSQEIAETYEQYF; CDR3 DNA: TGCGCCAGCAGCCAAGAAATCGCAGAGACCTACGAGCAGTACTTC
V gene: TRBV2; D gene: TRBD2; clone size: few; J gene: TRBJ2-3; CDR3 protein: CASSYRAGGADTQYF; CDR3 DNA: TGTGCCAGCAGCTATCGAGCGGGGGGGGCAGATACGCAGTATTTT
V gene: TRBV6-6; D gene: TRBD1; clone size: once; J gene: TRBJ1-6; CDR3 protein: CASSSDRGPLNSPLHF; CDR3 DNA: TGTGCCAGCAGTTCGGACAGGGGTCCCTTGAATTCACCCCTCCACTTT
V gene: TRBV27; D gene: TRBD2; clone size: .; J gene: TRBJ2-7; CDR3 protein: CASSWIAGAGEQYF; CDR3 DNA: TGTGCCAGCAGTTGGATAGCGGGGGCTGGGGAGCAGTACTTC
V gene: TRBV7-2; D gene: TRBD2; clone size: few; J gene: TRBJ2-5; CDR3 protein: CASSYGGETQYF; CDR3 DNA: TGTGCCAGCAGCTACGGGGGGGAGACCCAGTACTTC
V gene: TRBV5-1; D gene: .; clone size: .; J gene: TRBJ1-5; CDR3 protein: CASRTEGMGCNQPQHF; CDR3 DNA: TGCGCCAGCCGCACTGAGGGGATGGGGTGCAATCAGCCCCAGCATTTT
V gene: TRBV4-3; D gene: .; clone size: .; J gene: TRBJ2-1; CDR3 protein: CASSQASDGFNEQFF; CDR3 DNA: TGCGCCAGCAGCCAGGCTAGCGACGGCTTCAATGAGCAGTTCTTC
V gene: TRBV19; D gene: .; clone size: .; J gene: TRBJ1-3; CDR3 protein: CASSHTRGLELLSGNTIYF; CDR3 DNA: TGTGCCAGTAGCCATACCCGCGGGTTGGAGTTGCTCTCTGGAAACACCATATATTTT
V gene: TRBV7-8; D gene: .; clone size: .; J gene: TRBJ1-2; CDR3 protein: CASSLYTGGNYGYTF; CDR3 DNA: TGTGCCAGCAGCTTATATACCGGCGGAAACTATGGCTACACCTTC
V gene: TRBV11-1; D gene: .; clone size: .; J gene: TRBJ1-1; CDR3 protein: CASSSPRTANTEAFF; CDR3 DNA: TGTGCCAGCAGCTCCCCAAGGACGGCTAACACTGAAGCTTTCTTT
V gene: TRBV7-8; D gene: .; clone size: once; J gene: TRBJ1-2; CDR3 protein: CASSPGGAGDGYTF; CDR3 DNA: TGTGCCAGCAGCCCAGGAGGGGCTGGGGACGGCTACACCTTC
V gene: TRBV6-5; D gene: .; clone size: .; J gene: TRBJ2-7; CDR3 protein: CATGEGGPAYEQYF; CDR3 DNA: TGTGCCACTGGAGAGGGGGGGCCAGCCTACGAGCAGTACTTC
V gene: TRBV21-1; D gene: .; clone size: medium-sized; J gene: TRBJ1-4; CDR3 protein: CASSPEGHLDRKATNEKLFF; CDR3 DNA: TGTGCCAGCAGCCCTGAAGGACACCTCGATAGAAAAGCAACTAATGAAAAACTGTTTTTT
V gene: TRBV5-6; D gene: TRBD2; clone size: once; J gene: TRBJ2-5; CDR3 protein: CASSTGLAGRGTQYF; CDR3 DNA: TGTGCCAGCAGCACGGGACTAGCGGGGAGGGGGACCCAGTACTTC
V gene: TRBV6-6; D gene: .; clone size: once; J gene: TRBJ2-7; CDR3 protein: CASTWTVAYEQYF; CDR3 DNA: TGTGCCAGCACCTGGACAGTCGCCTACGAGCAGTACTTC
V gene: TRBV27; D gene: .; clone size: few; J gene: TRBJ1-1; CDR3 protein: CASSLYGGREMNTEAFF; CDR3 DNA: TGTGCCAGCAGTTTATACGGAGGGAGGGAAATGAACACTGAAGCTTTCTTT
V gene: TRBV29-1; D gene: .; clone size: .; J gene: TRBJ2-3; CDR3 protein: CSVEGVGGPSTDTQYF; CDR3 DNA: TGCAGCGTGGAGGGGGTGGGGGGCCCTAGCACAGATACGCAGTATTTT
V gene: TRBV4-1; D gene: .; clone size: .; J gene: TRBJ2-1; CDR3 protein: CASSRSLGDNEQFF; CDR3 DNA: TGCGCCAGCAGCCGCTCCCTGGGGGATAATGAGCAGTTCTTC
V gene: TRBV6-1; D gene: .; clone size: .; J gene: TRBJ1-1; CDR3 protein: CASRYENTEAFF; CDR3 DNA: TGTGCCAGCAGGTACGAGAACACTGAAGCTTTCTTT
V gene: TRBV9; D gene: .; clone size: .; J gene: TRBJ2-1; CDR3 protein: CASSEGGGSYNEQFF; CDR3 DNA: TGTGCCAGCAGCGAGGGGGGTGGCTCCTACAATGAGCAGTTCTTC
V gene: TRBV27; D gene: TRBD2; clone size: .; J gene: TRBJ2-1; CDR3 protein: CASSLGGGAKQFF; CDR3 DNA: TGTGCCAGCAGTTTGGGCGGGGGGGCCAAGCAGTTCTTC
V gene: TRBV13; D gene: .; clone size: few; J gene: TRBJ1-2; CDR3 protein: CASSLHGAYGYTF; CDR3 DNA: TGTGCCAGCAGCTTACACGGAGCCTATGGCTACACCTTC
V gene: TRBV7-8; D gene: TRBD1; clone size: .; J gene: TRBJ1-5; CDR3 protein: CASSSPGQGSQPQHF; CDR3 DNA: TGTGCCAGCAGCTCACCGGGACAGGGGAGTCAGCCCCAGCATTTT